The rows below give T cell receptor beta chains drawn from one sample of a study of T-cell reconstitution after alpha-beta-depleted transplantation in children. TCRdb reprocessed the PCR reads with MiXCR, giving one entry per CDR3 protein. The table shows 80,000 to 100,000 distinct CDR3 sequences, with 20% to 25% occurring only once. This sample comprised PBMCs, obtained before TCRalphabeta/CD19-depleted stem cell transplant. The origin of the receptors is a boy aged 2 to 10 with acute lymphoblastic leukemia, due to receive a stem cell transplant. The CDR3 runs from the conserved cysteine through the conserved F or W. D genes are given only for firm matches. Only some rows state a clone size, as once, few, many or a class for expanded clones.

TRBV29-1,TRBD2,few,TRBJ2-1,13,TGCAGCGTTCTAGCGGAGGGGCAACATGAGCAGTTCTTC,CSVLAEGQHEQFF
TRBV7-2,NA,many,TRBJ2-6,15,TGTGCCAGCAGCCGGGACACCTCTGGGGCCAACGTCCTGACTTTC,CASSRDTSGANVLTF
TRBV5-1,NA,medium-sized,TRBJ1-6,14,TGCGCCAGCAGCTTGGGGGCAGGGGCTTCACCCCTCCACTTT,CASSLGAGASPLHF
TRBV5-1,TRBD2,few,TRBJ2-5,17,TGCGCCAGCAGCTTGGAGGCTAGCGGAGGGAGTAGGGAGACCCAGTACTTC,CASSLEASGGSRETQYF
TRBV27,NA,NA,TRBJ1-1,16,TGTGCCAGCAGTTTATCGGAAAAGTCACTTGGCACTGAAGCTTTCTTT,CASSLSEKSLGTEAFF
TRBV7-9,TRBD1,few,TRBJ2-2,16,TGTGCCAGCAGCTTGGGGACAGCACTAAACACCGGGGAGCTGTTTTTT,CASSLGTALNTGELFF
TRBV7-8,TRBD1,few,TRBJ2-5,15,TGTGCCAGCAGCTTAGACCGCACAGGGGGTGAGACCCAGTACTTC,CASSLDRTGGETQYF
TRBV29-1,NA,few,TRBJ2-1,11,TGCAGCGTTGAGTTCCACAATGAGCAGTTCTTC,CSVEFHNEQFF
TRBV7-8,NA,few,TRBJ2-1,16,TGTGCCAGCAGCGCTCATAGTCGCCGGGAGAAAATTGAGCAGTTCTTC,CASSAHSRREKIEQFF
TRBV10-3,NA,many,TRBJ2-2,11,TGTGCCATGGCAGTGGCCGGGGAGCTGTTTTTT,CAMAVAGELFF
TRBV6-5,TRBD1,NA,TRBJ1-2,13,TGTGCCAGCAGGCGAGGACAGGCATATGGCTACACCTTC,CASRRGQAYGYTF
TRBV29-1,NA,NA,TRBJ2-1,16,TGCAGCGTTGCGGGGTCGAGCACTTACTCCTACAATGAGCAGTTCTTC,CSVAGSSTYSYNEQFF
TRBV11-2,TRBD1,few,TRBJ2-3,16,TGTGCCAGCAGCTTTGCCGGGACAGGGAGGGGAGATACGCAGTATTTT,CASSFAGTGRGDTQYF
TRBV7-3,NA,NA,TRBJ2-7,12,TGTGCCAGCAGCTCCTCCGGGGGCGAGCAGTACTTC,CASSSSGGEQYF
TRBV7-2,NA,NA,TRBJ1-1,12,TGTGCCAGCAGCTCAGGGGAGGTTGAAGCTTTCTTT,CASSSGEVEAFF
TRBV27,TRBD1,NA,TRBJ1-5,14,TGTGCCAGCAGTCGACAGGGGCAAAATCAGCCCCAGCATTTT,CASSRQGQNQPQHF
TRBV5-1,NA,NA,TRBJ2-5,14,TGCGCCAGCAGCTTGGGGCTAGCCCAAGAGACCCAGTACTTC,CASSLGLAQETQYF
TRBV28,TRBD2,NA,TRBJ2-1,18,TGTGCCAGCAGTCCAACCGGGAGAGGACTAGCGACGGTCAATGAGCAGTTCTTC,CASSPTGRGLATVNEQFF
TRBV7-3,NA,NA,TRBJ2-1,15,TGTGCCAGCAGCCCGGACTACTTTAAGGGGGGTGAGCAGTTCTTC,CASSPDYFKGGEQFF
TRBV4-3,NA,NA,TRBJ1-6,16,TGCGCCAGCAGCCAAGTCTTCGATTCGGGGAATTCACCCCTCCACTTT,CASSQVFDSGNSPLHF
TRBV5-1,TRBD2,NA,TRBJ2-1,15,TGCGCCAGCAGCTTGAGCCCTAGCGGGTACAATGAGCAGTTCTTC,CASSLSPSGYNEQFF
TRBV9,TRBD1,many,TRBJ2-3,15,TGTGCCAGCAGCTTTCGGACAGGGGGCACAGATACGCAGTATTTT,CASSFRTGGTDTQYF
TRBV6-1,TRBD1,NA,TRBJ2-1,16,TGTGCCAGCAGTGAAGTGGGACAGGGGCGTTACAATGAGCAGTTCTTC,CASSEVGQGRYNEQFF
TRBV7-9,TRBD2,NA,TRBJ2-7,15,TGTGCCAGCATCCTGGCGGGCGGGGGTCCCTACGAGCAGTACTTC,CASILAGGGPYEQYF
TRBV5-1,NA,few,TRBJ2-1,14,TGCGCCAGCAGCTTGACTAGTGCCTACAATGAGCAGTTCTTC,CASSLTSAYNEQFF
TRBV20-1,TRBD1,many,TRBJ2-7,17,TGCAGTGCTCTCCTAGTGCGGCAGGGGGTGGACTCCTACGAGCAGTACTTC,CSALLVRQGVDSYEQYF
TRBV20-1,NA,NA,TRBJ2-3,12,TGCAGTGCTAGACTCTACACAGATACGCAGTATTTT,CSARLYTDTQYF
TRBV4-3,NA,NA,TRBJ2-1,15,TGCGCCAGCAGCCAGATTGAGGGTTCCTACAATGAGCAGTTCTTC,CASSQIEGSYNEQFF
TRBV4-1,TRBD2,NA,TRBJ2-1,16,TGCGCCAGCAGCCTCAAGACTAGCGGAGGGGCAAGTGAGCAGTTCTTC,CASSLKTSGGASEQFF